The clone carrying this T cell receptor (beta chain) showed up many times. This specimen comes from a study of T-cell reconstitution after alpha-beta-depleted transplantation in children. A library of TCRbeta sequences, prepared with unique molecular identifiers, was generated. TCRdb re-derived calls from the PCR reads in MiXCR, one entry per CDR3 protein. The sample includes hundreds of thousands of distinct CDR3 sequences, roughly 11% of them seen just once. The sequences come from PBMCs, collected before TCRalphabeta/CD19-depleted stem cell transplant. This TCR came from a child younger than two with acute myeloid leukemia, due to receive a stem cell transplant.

The CDR3 is CSARPSKSGGAYNEQFF. The CDR3 nucleotides are TGCAGTGCTAGACCCTCCAAAAGCGGGGGGGCCTACAATGAGCAGTTCTTC. This chain uses TRBV20-1 with TRBJ2-1, with TRBD2 matching over 10 bases. Looked up from germline, CDR1 is DFQATT and CDR2 is SNEGSKA (reference sequence). CDR3 length: 17 residues. The V gene end was trimmed by 2 bases and the J gene end by 2 bases; junction bases not matched to a gene: 9.